This TCR beta chain stems from a study of T-cell memory formation after mild COVID-19. Study conclusions and caveats: For second-wave clones that peaked at day 37, SARS-CoV-2 specificity went unverified.

TCRdb passed the 5' RACE reads through MiXCR, listing each CDR3 protein once. The sample records 500,000 to 600,000 distinct CDR3 sequences, roughly 18% being singletons. The CDR3 contains 14 residues. The V gene lost 3 bases and the J gene lost 3 bases, with 11 bases spanning the gap. Germline lookup yields CDR1 LNHNV and CDR2 YYDKDF (reference sequence). About this clonotype itself: What it binds is not known.

The specimen was PBMCs or a T cell subset sorted from them (not recorded which). The chain uses TRBV15 and TRBJ1-2; TRBD1 might be the D (5 bases). This TCR derives from an adult woman who had mild COVID-19 (a few samples of this study predate the infection). Cell type and time point are not known. The CDR3 loop reads CATSSFREDYGYTF. The DNA for the CDR3 is TGTGCCACCAGCAGCTTCAGGGAGGACTATGGCTACACCTTC.